The rows below give T cell receptor beta chains drawn from one sample of a study of CD4 T cells in relation to SARS-CoV-2 and coronaviruses. Using immunoSEQ multiplex PCR, the repertoire was profiled, and TCRdb retains in-frame clones only, with some absent. The table includes 15,000 to 20,000 clones, more than 75% detected once. Antigens for these TCRs are unknown. Input material: CD4+ T cells from PBMCs, cultured in vitro. Receptor source: a human donor in good health. CDR3s include the opening cysteine and the closing phenylalanine or tryptophan. Fields, in order: clone size, V gene, D gene, J gene, CDR3 protein, CDR3 DNA. D genes are given only for firm matches. The size entry is marked missing in some rows and otherwise reads once, few, many or a size class.

size: -; V: TRBV6-5; D: TRBD2; J: TRBJ2-1; CDR3: CATPVSGSIYNEQFF; DNA: TGTGCCACCCCGGTTAGCGGGAGTATATACAATGAGCAGTTCTTC
size: -; V: TRBV5-1; D: TRBD1; J: TRBJ1-2; CDR3: CASRSTGGISYGYTF; DNA: TGCGCCAGCAGAAGTACAGGGGGCATTAGCTATGGCTACACCTTC
size: -; V: TRBV5-4; D: -; J: TRBJ2-7; CDR3: CASSPDAGRGYEQYF; DNA: TGTGCCAGCAGCCCCGACGCCGGCAGGGGCTACGAGCAGTACTTC
size: -; V: TRBV20-1; D: -; J: TRBJ1-2; CDR3: CSASFDGYTF; DNA: TGCAGTGCTAGTTTCGATGGCTACACCTTC
size: -; V: TRBV7-7; D: TRBD2; J: TRBJ2-3; CDR3: CASSLGLAETDTQYF; DNA: TGTGCCAGCAGCTTAGGACTAGCGGAGACAGATACGCAGTATTTT
size: once; V: TRBV2; D: -; J: TRBJ1-1; CDR3: CASSERQQPNTEAFF; DNA: TGTGCCAGCAGTGAAAGACAGCAACCGAACACTGAAGCTTTCTTT
size: -; V: TRBV18; D: -; J: TRBJ2-1; CDR3: CASSPPGNEQFF; DNA: TGTGCCAGCTCACCACCTGGTAATGAGCAGTTCTTC
size: -; V: TRBV4-1; D: TRBD1; J: TRBJ2-2; CDR3: CASRDLQGRDGELFF; DNA: TGCGCCAGCAGGGATTTACAGGGGAGAGACGGGGAGCTGTTTTTT
size: -; V: TRBV24-1; D: -; J: TRBJ2-7; CDR3: CATSDQGTSYEQYF; DNA: TGTGCCACCAGTGACCAGGGGACGTCCTACGAGCAGTACTTC
size: -; V: TRBV9; D: TRBD2; J: TRBJ2-5; CDR3: CASSVALTSGQETQYF; DNA: TGTGCCAGCAGCGTAGCTCTTACTAGCGGCCAAGAGACCCAGTACTTC
size: -; V: TRBV20-1; D: TRBD2; J: TRBJ2-1; CDR3: CSASKRGHNEQFF; DNA: TGCAGTGCTAGTAAGCGGGGCCACAATGAGCAGTTCTTC
size: once; V: TRBV5-1; D: -; J: TRBJ2-1; CDR3: CASSYTGNNEQFF; DNA: TGCGCCAGCAGCTACACAGGAAACAATGAGCAGTTCTTC
size: -; V: TRBV5-1; D: -; J: TRBJ1-2; CDR3: CASSLVGGRYTF; DNA: TGCGCCAGCAGCTTGGTGGGGGGTCGCTACACCTTC
size: -; V: TRBV5-4; D: TRBD2; J: TRBJ2-7; CDR3: CASELASGSGEQYF; DNA: TGTGCCAGCGAACTTGCTAGCGGGAGTGGGGAGCAGTACTTC
size: few; V: TRBV5-4; D: TRBD1; J: TRBJ1-1; CDR3: CASSRDREGEAFF; DNA: TGTGCCAGCAGCCGAGACAGGGAGGGTGAAGCTTTCTTT
size: once; V: TRBV5-6; D: -; J: TRBJ2-7; CDR3: CASKPYFSYGQYF; DNA: TGTGCGTCTAAACCATACTTTTCGTACGGGCAGTACTTC
size: -; V: TRBV18; D: -; J: TRBJ2-6; CDR3: CASSRARTAGSGANVLTF; DNA: TGTGCCAGCTCACGCGCCAGGACAGCAGGCTCTGGGGCCAACGTCCTGACTTTC
size: few; V: TRBV27; D: TRBD1; J: TRBJ1-1; CDR3: CASSRDPGQGYPEAFF; DNA: TGTGCCAGCAGCCGTGACCCGGGACAGGGTTATCCTGAAGCTTTCTTT
size: once; V: TRBV7-7; D: TRBD1; J: TRBJ2-7; CDR3: CASSFCGTGGNEQYF; DNA: TGTGCCAGCAGCTTCTGCGGGACAGGGGGCAACGAGCAGTACTTC
size: -; V: TRBV5-1; D: TRBD2; J: TRBJ2-1; CDR3: CASSFSPSSGTRYYNEQFF; DNA: TGCGCCAGCAGTTTTTCACCCTCATCCGGGACTAGGTACTACAATGAGCAGTTCTTC
size: -; V: TRBV19; D: -; J: TRBJ1-6; CDR3: CASSMYQSNSPLHF; DNA: TGTGCCAGTAGTATGTACCAATCAAATTCACCCCTCCACTTT
size: -; V: TRBV11-2; D: -; J: TRBJ1-6; CDR3: CASSLEDNSPLHF; DNA: TGTGCCAGCAGCTTAGAAGACAATTCACCCCTCCACTTT
size: -; V: TRBV19; D: -; J: TRBJ2-7; CDR3: CASSLSGNSYEQYF; DNA: TGTGCCAGTAGTCTATCCGGGAACTCATACGAGCAGTACTTC
size: -; V: TRBV19; D: -; J: TRBJ2-1; CDR3: CASSIPPRHEQFF; DNA: TGTGCCAGTAGTATACCCCCCCGACATGAGCAGTTCTTC
size: -; V: TRBV5-1; D: -; J: TRBJ2-7; CDR3: CASNSDPGGSYEQYF; DNA: TGCGCCAGCAACTCGGACCCTGGTGGGTCCTACGAGCAGTACTTC
size: -; V: TRBV7-9; D: -; J: TRBJ2-3; CDR3: CASSLFSGSSTDTQYF; DNA: TGTGCCAGCAGCTTATTCAGCGGGTCTAGCACAGATACGCAGTATTTT
size: -; V: TRBV7-8; D: -; J: TRBJ1-1; CDR3: CASAWERNTEAFF; DNA: TGTGCCAGCGCTTGGGAGCGGAACACTGAAGCTTTCTTT
size: -; V: TRBV24-1; D: -; J: TRBJ2-2; CDR3: CATSEYVGELFF; DNA: TGTGCCACCAGTGAATACGTCGGGGAGCTGTTTTTT
size: -; V: TRBV11-3; D: TRBD2; J: TRBJ2-3; CDR3: CASSHGLAGDHTQYF; DNA: TGTGCCAGCAGCCACGGACTAGCGGGCGATCATACGCAGTATTTT
size: -; V: TRBV28; D: -; J: TRBJ1-4; CDR3: CASRSTGEANEKLFF; DNA: TGTGCCAGCAGGTCTACAGGTGAAGCTAATGAAAAACTGTTTTTT
size: few; V: TRBV12-5; D: -; J: TRBJ2-3; CDR3: CASGPGESGTDTQYF; DNA: TGTGCTAGTGGCCCGGGGGAGAGCGGCACAGATACGCAGTATTTT
size: -; V: TRBV6-1; D: TRBD1; J: TRBJ2-7; CDR3: CASSEPGQGGEQYF; DNA: TGTGCCAGCAGTGAACCGGGACAGGGGGGCGAGCAGTACTTC
size: -; V: TRBV3-1/TRBV3-2; D: TRBD1; J: TRBJ1-2; CDR3: CASSQGDRGPGYTF; DNA: TGTGCCAGCAGCCAGGGGGACAGGGGGCCTGGCTACACCTTC
size: -; V: TRBV6-5; D: TRBD2; J: TRBJ2-7; CDR3: CASSYSAGGSYEQYF; DNA: TGTGCCAGCAGTTACTCGGCGGGAGGATCCTACGAGCAGTACTTC
size: -; V: TRBV5-1; D: TRBD1; J: TRBJ1-3; CDR3: CASSPRTGGSGNTIYF; DNA: TGCGCCAGCAGCCCTCGGACAGGGGGCTCTGGAAACACCATATATTTT
size: -; V: TRBV5-4; D: TRBD2; J: TRBJ2-7; CDR3: CASSYGLAGYEQYF; DNA: TGTGCCAGCAGCTACGGACTAGCGGGTTACGAGCAGTACTTC
size: -; V: TRBV20-1; D: -; J: TRBJ2-1; CDR3: CSASDFRPTNEQFF; DNA: TGCAGTGCTAGTGATTTCCGGCCTACCAATGAGCAGTTCTTC
size: -; V: TRBV27; D: -; J: TRBJ2-7; CDR3: CASSSQGAGEQYF; DNA: TGTGCCAGCAGTTCTCAAGGGGCCGGGGAGCAGTACTTC
size: few; V: TRBV27; D: TRBD2; J: TRBJ2-7; CDR3: CASSRTLAGGSYEQYF; DNA: TGTGCCAGCAGTAGAACCCTAGCGGGAGGATCCTACGAGCAGTACTTC
size: once; V: TRBV11-2; D: TRBD2; J: TRBJ2-5; CDR3: CASSPGLAGAETQYF; DNA: TGTGCCAGCAGCCCAGGACTAGCGGGAGCGGAGACCCAGTACTTC
size: -; V: TRBV30; D: -; J: TRBJ1-5; CDR3: CAWSEASLSGQPQHF; DNA: TGTGCCTGGAGTGAAGCGAGCTTATCTGGTCAGCCCCAGCATTTT
size: -; V: TRBV25-1; D: TRBD1; J: TRBJ2-1; CDR3: CASSEPGQLREQFF; DNA: TGTGCCAGCAGTGAACCGGGACAGCTCCGTGAGCAGTTCTTC
size: -; V: TRBV10-3; D: -; J: TRBJ2-7; CDR3: CAIREWTGRAYEQYF; DNA: TGTGCCATCAGGGAATGGACAGGGAGGGCCTACGAGCAGTACTTC